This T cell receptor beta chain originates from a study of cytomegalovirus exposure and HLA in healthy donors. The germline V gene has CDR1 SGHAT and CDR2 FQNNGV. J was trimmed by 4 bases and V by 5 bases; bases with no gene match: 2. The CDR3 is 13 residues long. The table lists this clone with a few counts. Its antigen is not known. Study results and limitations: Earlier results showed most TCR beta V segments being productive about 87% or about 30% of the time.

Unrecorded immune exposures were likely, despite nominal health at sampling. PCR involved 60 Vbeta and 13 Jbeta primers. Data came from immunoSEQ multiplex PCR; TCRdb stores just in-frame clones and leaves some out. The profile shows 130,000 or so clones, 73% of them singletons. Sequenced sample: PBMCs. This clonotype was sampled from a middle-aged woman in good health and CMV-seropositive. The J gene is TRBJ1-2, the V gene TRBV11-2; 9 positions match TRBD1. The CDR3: CASSRTGAYGYTF. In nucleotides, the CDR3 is TGTGCCAGCAGCCGGACAGGGGCCTATGGCTACACCTTC.